The 26 T cell receptor beta chains below all came from one sample that was sequenced in a study of blood T cell repertoires in COVID-19. Only in-frame clones appear in the TCRdb table, and some are missing; sequencing was by immunoSEQ multiplex PCR. The sample yields about 18,000 clones, 87% seen once. The sequencing sample was made of peripheral blood. All receptors come from a human donor in a cohort sampled during active COVID-19.

The chain has TRBV15 and TRBJ2-1; D unclear. Trimming pared 3 bases from V and 5 bases from J, leaving 5 bases between. The germline CDR1 and CDR2 sequences are LNHNV and YYDKDF (reference sequence). CDR3 length: 12 residues. The CDR3, as DNA: TGTGCCACCAGCAGCCAGGACAATGAGCAGTTCTTC. Translating gives CATSSQDNEQFF.

This chain links TRBV7-2 with TRBJ2-2, with 9 bases fitting TRBD2. Germline trimming cut 5 bases from V and 4 bases from J; bases unmatched to any gene: 8. Germline V gene data show CDR1 as SGHTA and CDR2 as FQGNSA. This CDR3 region has 16 residues. CDR3 sequence: CASSPTSGFGTGELFF. CDR3 coding DNA: TGTGCCAGCAGCCCAACTAGCGGGTTCGGCACCGGGGAGCTGTTTTTT.

The rearrangement joins TRBV11-3 to TRBJ2-5; 8 bases are a match to TRBD2. Germline lookup yields CDR1 SGHNT and CDR2 YENEEA. The length of the CDR3 is 14 residues. The J segment lost 4 bases and the V segment lost 4 bases, leaving 5 bases of the junction unmatched. The CDR3 protein is CASSSSGSGETQYF. Here the CDR3 DNA reads TGTGCCAGCAGCTCGAGCGGGAGCGGAGAGACCCAGTACTTC.

V gene TRBV5-1 combines with J gene TRBJ2-2; unclear D gene. The V end lost 1 base, the J end lost 2 bases, and 3 bases lay between the germline ends. This CDR3 spans 13 amino acids. Germline V gene sequence: CDR1 SGHRS, CDR2 YFSETQ. The CDR3 is CASSLPNTGELFF. The CDR3 nucleotides are TGCGCCAGCAGCTTGCCTAACACCGGGGAGCTGTTTTTT. Drawing the rest from reference TRBV5-1 and TRBJ2-2, the complete variable domain is KAGVTQTPRYLIKTRGQQVTLSCSPISGHRSVSWYQQTPGQGLQFLFEYFSETQRNKGNFPGRFSGRQFSNSRSEMNVSTLELGDSALYLCASSLPNTGELFFGEGSRLTVL.

V and J are TRBV6-6 and TRBJ2-1, with TRBD2 matching 7 bases. The CDR3 sequence is 15 residues long. CDR1 is MNHNY, CDR2 SVGAGI, per germline (reference sequence). The ends lost 4 bases at V and 4 bases at J; junction bases unmatched: 7. CDR3 in DNA: TGTGCCAGCAGTTCCGGGACTATTCGGTACAATGAGCAGTTCTTC. The encoded protein is CASSSGTIRYNEQFF.

The chain is built from TRBV27 and TRBJ1-4, with 9 bases aligning to TRBD1. The CDR3 has 15 amino acids. V shed 3 bases, J shed 6 bases, and the junction held 5 bases outside the gene matches. Germline CDR1 is MNHEY and CDR2 is SMNVEV (reference sequence). The chain's CDR3 is CASSFGGDRDEKLFF. The CDR3 DNA sequence: TGTGCCAGCAGTTTCGGGGGGGACAGGGATGAAAAACTGTTTTTT.

The chain recombines TRBV3-1 (or the pseudogene TRBV3-2) with TRBJ1-1; 9 bases agree with TRBD1. V dropped 1 base and J dropped 5; count of bases not matched to a gene: 8. The CDR3 has 16 amino acids. Per germline, CDR1 LGHDT and CDR2 YNNKEL (reference sequence). For the CDR3, the DNA is TGTGCCAGCAGCCAAGGAGGGACAGGGAGCCGAACTGAAGCTTTCTTT. This codes for CASSQGGTGSRTEAFF.

This clone was counted between two and nine times. The chain uses TRBV7-2 and TRBJ2-7; 7 positions match TRBD1. CDR1 is SGHTA, CDR2 FQGNSA, per germline. J was trimmed by 2 bases and V by 4 bases; bases with no gene match: 11. The CDR3 runs 16 residues. CDR3 DNA: TGTGCCAGCAGCTCCCCCCCCGACAGGGTCGCCTACGAGCAGTACTTC. It translates to CASSSPPDRVAYEQYF.

This chain uses TRBV19 with TRBJ2-2; 7 bases agree with TRBD1. Trimming took 5 bases from V and 6 from J; bases not matched to a gene: 12. The CDR3 runs to 16 residues. Germline CDR1 LNHDA, CDR2 SQIVND (reference sequence). Here the CDR3 reads CASSARTGVLPGELFF. In nucleotides, the CDR3 is TGTGCCAGTAGTGCCCGGACAGGTGTCCTCCCCGGGGAGCTGTTTTTT. The full variable domain, with the rest looked up from reference TRBV19 and TRBJ2-2, is DGGITQSPKYLFRKEGQNVTLSCEQNLNHDAMYWYRQDPGQGLRLIYYSQIVNDFQKGDIAEGYSVSREKKESFPLTVTSAQKNPTAFYLCASSARTGVLPGELFFGEGSRLTVL.

V gene TRBV19 combines with J gene TRBJ1-1, with D possibly TRBD1 on 6 matching bases. The V end was cut by 3 bases, the J end by 0 bases, with 8 bases between. CDR3 length: 14 amino acids. The V gene's germline CDR1 is LNHDA and CDR2 SQIVND (reference sequence). This chain's CDR3 is CASSMTGMNTEAFF. CDR3 nucleotide sequence: TGTGCCAGTAGTATGACAGGAATGAACACTGAAGCTTTCTTT.

V gene TRBV2 combines with J gene TRBJ2-4; 12 bases map to TRBD2. The CDR3 loop spans 16 amino acids. V was pared by 6 bases and J by 0 bases, with 3 bases of the junction left unmatched. The V gene's germline CDR1 is SNHLY and CDR2 FYNNEI. CDR3 sequence (DNA): TGTGCCAGCAGGGGGGGACTAGCGGGAGCCAAAAACATTCAGTACTTC. Protein sequence: CASRGGLAGAKNIQYF.

The gene calls are TRBV28 and TRBJ2-7; D may be TRBD1 (6 bases). Trimming removed 11 bases from V and 3 bases from J, with 17 bases in between. Germline V gene lookup returns CDR1 MDHEN and CDR2 SYDVKM. CDR3 length equals 13 residues. Here the CDR3 reads CAGANLDSYEQYF. DNA for the CDR3: TGTGCCGGAGCTAACTTGGACAGCTACGAGCAGTACTTC.

The chain has TRBV3-1 (or the pseudogene TRBV3-2) and TRBJ1-5, with D possibly TRBD1 on 6 matching bases. Trimming stripped 4 bases from V and 5 bases from J, with 15 bases between. Per germline, CDR1 LGHDT and CDR2 YNNKEL (reference sequence). The CDR3 loop spans 15 amino acids. CDR3 protein: CASSPTRTGHQPQHF. The CDR3 nucleotides are TGTGCCAGCAGCCCGACGCGAACAGGGCATCAGCCCCAGCATTTT.

This clone showed up just a few times. This sequence joins TRBV19 and TRBJ2-7, with TRBD2 matching 8 bases. V dropped 5 bases and J dropped 0; count of bases not matched to a gene: 3. The CDR3 has 14 residues. The V gene's germline CDR1 is LNHDA and CDR2 SQIVND (reference sequence). The chain's CDR3 is CASSASGSSYEQYF. For the CDR3, the DNA is TGTGCCAGTAGTGCGAGCGGGAGCTCCTACGAGCAGTACTTC. Full variable domain (rest looked up from reference TRBV19 and TRBJ2-7): DGGITQSPKYLFRKEGQNVTLSCEQNLNHDAMYWYRQDPGQGLRLIYYSQIVNDFQKGDIAEGYSVSREKKESFPLTVTSAQKNPTAFYLCASSASGSSYEQYFGPGTRLTVT.

This chain links TRBV15 with TRBJ2-1; 11 positions agree with TRBD2. The CDR3 covers 17 residues. The J segment lost 4 bases and the V segment lost 2 bases, leaving 7 bases of the junction unmatched. Per the germline V gene, CDR1 is LNHNV and CDR2 is YYDKDF (reference sequence). The CDR3 protein is CATSRKVGTSGYNEQFF. In DNA form, the CDR3 reads TGTGCCACCAGCAGAAAGGTGGGGACTAGCGGTTACAATGAGCAGTTCTTC.

This rearrangement joins TRBV19 to TRBJ1-2; 8 nucleotides agree with TRBD1. V shed 5 bases and J 5 bases; nucleotides not matched to a gene: 19. Germline V gives CDR1 LNHDA, CDR2 SQIVND (reference sequence). This CDR3 has 18 residues. The CDR3 bases are TGTGCCAGTAGTCCGACCGGGACAGGTCTCTTTGGGGGGTATGGCTACACCTTC. Protein: CASSPTGTGLFGGYGYTF.

The rearrangement joins TRBV4-1 to TRBJ1-2; D not certain. Germline V CDR1 and CDR2: MGHRA, YSYEKL. V shed 1 base and J shed 1 base, with 7 bases lying between them. The CDR3 is made up of 14 amino acids. CDR3: CASSQGTVNYGYTF. CDR3 sequence (DNA): TGCGCCAGCAGCCAAGGAACAGTTAACTATGGCTACACCTTC.

The chain carries TRBV9 and TRBJ2-1, with no clear D. CDR3 length equals 13 residues. Germline V gene lookup returns CDR1 SGDLS and CDR2 YYNGEE. V was shortened by 1 base and J by 5 bases, with 7 bases between the two germline ends. In DNA form, the CDR3 reads TGTGCCAGCAGCGTAAGTAGAGACAATGAGCAGTTCTTC. As protein: CASSVSRDNEQFF.

V is TRBV19 and J is TRBJ2-7; 11 positions match TRBD1. CDR3 length: 14 amino acids. Germline CDR1 is LNHDA and CDR2 is SQIVND (reference sequence). With V trimmed by 6 bases and J by 6 bases, 7 bases remained unmatched. CDR3 in DNA: TGTGCCAGTAGAAGGGGGACAGGGGGTGCCGAGCAGTACTTC. Amino acids: CASRRGTGGAEQYF.

The rearrangement links TRBV14 to TRBJ2-1, with 15 bases that match TRBD2. The germline gives CDR1 SGHDN, CDR2 FVKESK. Germline trimming cut 3 bases from V and 9 bases from J; bases unmatched to any gene: 6. The CDR3 has 16 residues. The CDR3: CASSHLGLAGGGEQFF. CDR3 in DNA: TGTGCCAGCAGCCACTTGGGACTAGCGGGAGGTGGTGAGCAGTTCTTC.

This clone turned up a few times. The chain couples TRBV6-2 or TRBV6-3 to TRBJ2-7; TRBD2 matches 11 bases. The germline V gene encodes CDR1 MNHEY and CDR2 SVGEGT. The ends lost 5 bases at V and 7 bases at J; junction bases unmatched: 7. The CDR3 has 14 amino acids. CDR3 amino acids: CASSTSGRPWEQYF. The CDR3 DNA reads as TGTGCCAGCAGTACTAGCGGGAGACCTTGGGAGCAGTACTTC.

The J gene is TRBJ2-7, the V gene TRBV27, with 7 bases identical to TRBD1. This CDR3 comprises 14 residues. From germline, CDR1 is MNHEY and CDR2 SMNVEV (reference sequence). Germline trimming cut 6 bases from V and 4 bases from J; bases unmatched to any gene: 9. In DNA, the CDR3 is TGTGCCAGCAGCCCCCCAGGGGGTGGGTACGAGCAGTACTTC. It specifies CASSPPGGGYEQYF.

The rearrangement links TRBV18 to TRBJ2-1; maybe TRBD2 (6 bases). V dropped 4 bases and J dropped 7 bases, with 11 bases sitting between them. Germline CDR1 KGHSH, CDR2 LQKENI. This CDR3 comprises 13 residues. The CDR3 bases are TGTGCCAGCTCACTAGGGACTGATAATGAGCAGTTCTTC. This sequence encodes CASSLGTDNEQFF.

The chain carries TRBV12-3 or TRBV12-4 and TRBJ2-1; D is possibly TRBD2 (6 bases). Trimming pared 6 bases from V and 6 bases from J, leaving 12 bases between. CDR3 length: 13 residues. CDR3 loop: CASRPRGGNEQFF. DNA for the CDR3: TGTGCCAGCAGACCCCGGGGAGGCAATGAGCAGTTCTTC.

The chain has TRBV10-3 and TRBJ1-6, with TRBD1 matching over 8 bases. The ends lost 5 bases at V and 10 bases at J; junction bases unmatched: 10. CDR1 is ENHRY, CDR2 SYGVKD, per germline. The CDR3 length is 15 residues. CDR3 sequence: CAISPGQGAGSPLHF. CDR3 bases: TGTGCCATCAGTCCTGGACAGGGTGCTGGGTCACCCCTCCACTTT.

This clone showed up just once. V usage is TRBV11-2 and J usage is TRBJ2-4; 8 bases map to TRBD2. V was clipped by 5 bases and J by 8 bases; unmatched bases: 11. This CDR3 has 15 amino acids. CDR1 and CDR2 from the germline V gene are SGHAT and FQNNGV. CDR3 nucleotide sequence: TGTGCCAGCAGCCCTCCCGGGGGGGTAGGGGACATTCAGTACTTC. Translating it yields CASSPPGGVGDIQYF.